Here is one T cell receptor beta chain with its context. Its antigen is still unknown. The data belong to a study of cytomegalovirus exposure and HLA in healthy donors. Study-level background: In a later analysis, the 120 or so validation repertoires were reported to have used the same platform as the approximately 700 first-cohort repertoires. Study results and caveats: TCR sequences were mostly rare, though some public TCRs occurred in many donors. In the 120 validation repertoires, a later analysis found that first-cohort TCR clusters tended to co-occur. Cytomegalovirus status, reportedly, was diagnosed with high specificity and sensitivity by the classifier.

This CDR3 has 16 amino acids. Germline values: CDR1 SGHDT, CDR2 YYEEEE. Deletions cut 0 bases from V and 4 bases from J, with 17 bases between. Data came from immunoSEQ multiplex PCR; TCRdb stores just in-frame clones and leaves some out. The sample holds fewer than 120,000 clones, roughly 88% seen once. The sequence was collected from a woman in her thirties in good health and CMV-seropositive. Sequenced material: PBMCs. The V and J genes are TRBV5-6 and TRBJ2-7; a possible D gene is TRBD2 (5 bases). The CDR3 sequence is CASSLEGDLGSYEQYF. In DNA form, the CDR3 reads TGTGCCAGCAGCTTGGAGGGCGACCTAGGGAGTTACGAGCAGTACTTC.